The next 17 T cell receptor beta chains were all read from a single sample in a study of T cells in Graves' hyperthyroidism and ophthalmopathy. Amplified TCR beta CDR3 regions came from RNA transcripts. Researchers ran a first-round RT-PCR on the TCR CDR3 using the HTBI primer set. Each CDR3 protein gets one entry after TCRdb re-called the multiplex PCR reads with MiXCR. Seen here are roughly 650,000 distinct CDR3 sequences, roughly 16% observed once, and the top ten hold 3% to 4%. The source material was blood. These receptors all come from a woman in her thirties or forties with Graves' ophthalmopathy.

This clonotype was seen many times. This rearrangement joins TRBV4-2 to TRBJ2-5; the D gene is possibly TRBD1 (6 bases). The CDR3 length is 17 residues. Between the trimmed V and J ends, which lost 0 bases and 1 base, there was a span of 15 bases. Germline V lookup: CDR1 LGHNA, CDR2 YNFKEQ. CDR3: CASSQERGTPAQETQYF. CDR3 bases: TGTGCCAGCAGCCAAGAGAGGGGGACCCCAGCCCAAGAGACCCAGTACTTC.

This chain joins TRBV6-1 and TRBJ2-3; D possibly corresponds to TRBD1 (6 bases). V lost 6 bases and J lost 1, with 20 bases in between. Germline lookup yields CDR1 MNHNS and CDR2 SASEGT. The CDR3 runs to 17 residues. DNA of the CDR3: TGTGCCAGCAGCCAACTAAAACAGGGATGGGGCACAGATACGCAGTATTTT. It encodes CASSQLKQGWGTDTQYF.

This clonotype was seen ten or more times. This CDR3 reads CASSATGPGPQHF. The CDR3 DNA follows: TGTGCCAGCAGTGCCACAGGCCCAGGGCCCCAGCATTTT. This sequence joins TRBV2 and TRBJ1-5; D is possibly TRBD1 (5 bases). The V gene's germline CDR1 is SNHLY and CDR2 FYNNEI. This CDR3 is 13 amino acids long. Trimming took off 4 bases at V and 9 bases at J, with 13 bases between the two ends.

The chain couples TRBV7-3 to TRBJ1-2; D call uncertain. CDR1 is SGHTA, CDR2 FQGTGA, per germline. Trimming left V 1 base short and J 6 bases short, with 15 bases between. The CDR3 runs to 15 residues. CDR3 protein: CASSLRPGPRDGYTF. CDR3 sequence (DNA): TGTGCCAGCAGCTTAAGGCCGGGCCCCCGGGATGGCTACACCTTC.

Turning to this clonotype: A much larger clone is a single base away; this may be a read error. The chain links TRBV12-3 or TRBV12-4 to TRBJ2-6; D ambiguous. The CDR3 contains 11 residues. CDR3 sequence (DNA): TGTGTCAGCCGGGCCCTGAACGTCCTGACTTTC. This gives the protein CVSRALNVLTF.

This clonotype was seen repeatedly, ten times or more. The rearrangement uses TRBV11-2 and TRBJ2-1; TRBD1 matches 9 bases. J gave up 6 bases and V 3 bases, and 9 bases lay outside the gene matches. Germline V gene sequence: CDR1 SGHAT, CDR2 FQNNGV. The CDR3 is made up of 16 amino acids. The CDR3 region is CASSLLRTGVGNEQFF. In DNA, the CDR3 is TGTGCCAGCAGCTTGCTTAGGACAGGGGTTGGCAATGAGCAGTTCTTC.

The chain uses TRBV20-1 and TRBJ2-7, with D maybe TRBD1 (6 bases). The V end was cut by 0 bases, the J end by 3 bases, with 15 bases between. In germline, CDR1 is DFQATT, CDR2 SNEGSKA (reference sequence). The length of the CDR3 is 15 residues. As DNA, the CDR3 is TGCAGTGCTAGAGATCCCCGGCAGGGGTTCTACGAGCAGTACTTC. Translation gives CSARDPRQGFYEQYF.

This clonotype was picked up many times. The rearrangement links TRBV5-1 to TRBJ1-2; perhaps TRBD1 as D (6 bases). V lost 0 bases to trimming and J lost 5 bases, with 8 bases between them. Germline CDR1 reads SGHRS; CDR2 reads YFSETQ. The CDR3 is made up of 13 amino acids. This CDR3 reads CASSLAGEYGYTF. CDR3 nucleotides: TGCGCCAGCAGCTTGGCAGGGGAGTATGGCTACACCTTC.

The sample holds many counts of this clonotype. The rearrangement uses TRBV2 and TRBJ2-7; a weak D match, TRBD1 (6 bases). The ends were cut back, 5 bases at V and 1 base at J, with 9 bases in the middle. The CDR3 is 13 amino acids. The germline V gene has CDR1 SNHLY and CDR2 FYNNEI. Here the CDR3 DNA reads TGTGCCAGCAGTCGACAGGTTTCCTACGAGCAGTACTTC. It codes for CASSRQVSYEQYF.

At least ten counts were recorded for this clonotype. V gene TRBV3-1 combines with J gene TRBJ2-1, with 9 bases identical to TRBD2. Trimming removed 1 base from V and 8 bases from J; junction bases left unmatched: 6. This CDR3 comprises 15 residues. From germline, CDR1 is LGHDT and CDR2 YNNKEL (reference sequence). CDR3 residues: CASSQGRLAVHEQFF. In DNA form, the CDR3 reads TGTGCCAGCAGCCAAGGGAGACTAGCGGTTCATGAGCAGTTCTTC.

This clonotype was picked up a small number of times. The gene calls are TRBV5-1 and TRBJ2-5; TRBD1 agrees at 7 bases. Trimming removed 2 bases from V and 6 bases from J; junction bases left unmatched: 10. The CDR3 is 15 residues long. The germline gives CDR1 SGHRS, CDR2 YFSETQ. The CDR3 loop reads CASSLYTGDVKTQYF. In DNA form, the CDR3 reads TGCGCCAGCAGCTTATACACAGGGGATGTAAAGACCCAGTACTTC. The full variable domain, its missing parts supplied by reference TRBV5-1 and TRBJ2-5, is KAGVTQTPRYLIKTRGQQVTLSCSPISGHRSVSWYQQTPGQGLQFLFEYFSETQRNKGNFPGRFSGRQFSNSRSEMNVSTLELGDSALYLCASSLYTGDVKTQYFGPGTRLLVL.

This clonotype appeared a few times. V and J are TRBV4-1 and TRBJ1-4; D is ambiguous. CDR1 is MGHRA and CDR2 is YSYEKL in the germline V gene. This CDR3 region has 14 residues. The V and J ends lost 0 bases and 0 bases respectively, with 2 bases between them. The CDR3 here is CASSQDATNEKLFF. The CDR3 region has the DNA TGCGCCAGCAGCCAAGATGCAACTAATGAAAAACTGTTTTTT.

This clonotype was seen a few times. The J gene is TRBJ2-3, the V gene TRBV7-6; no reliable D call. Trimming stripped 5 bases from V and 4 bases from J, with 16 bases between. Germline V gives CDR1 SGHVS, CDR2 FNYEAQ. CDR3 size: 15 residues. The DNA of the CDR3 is TGTGCCAGCAGCCCCGCCTCCCCCCCCGCAGATACGCAGTATTTT. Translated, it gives CASSPASPPADTQYF.

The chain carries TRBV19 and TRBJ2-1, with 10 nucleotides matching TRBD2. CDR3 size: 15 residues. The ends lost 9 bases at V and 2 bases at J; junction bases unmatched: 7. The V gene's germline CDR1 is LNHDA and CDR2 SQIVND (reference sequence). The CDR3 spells CASTERGGPYNEQFF. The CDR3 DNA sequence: TGTGCCAGCACAGAGCGGGGGGGCCCCTACAATGAGCAGTTCTTC.

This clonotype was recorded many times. The chain's CDR3 is CASSLRSQETQYF. CDR3 coding DNA: TGCGCCAGCAGCCTTAGATCACAAGAGACCCAGTACTTC. The chain is built from TRBV5-1 and TRBJ2-5; no firm D call. This CDR3 comprises 13 residues. Germline loops: CDR1 SGHRS, CDR2 YFSETQ. V was cut by 4 bases and J by 2 bases, with 9 bases left in between.

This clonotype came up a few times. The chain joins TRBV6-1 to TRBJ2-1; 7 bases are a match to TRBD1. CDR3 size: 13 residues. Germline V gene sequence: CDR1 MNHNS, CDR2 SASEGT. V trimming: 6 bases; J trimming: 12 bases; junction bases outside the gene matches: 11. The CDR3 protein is CASRTQGSRGQFF. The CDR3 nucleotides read TGTGCCAGCAGGACACAGGGGTCAAGAGGGCAGTTCTTC.

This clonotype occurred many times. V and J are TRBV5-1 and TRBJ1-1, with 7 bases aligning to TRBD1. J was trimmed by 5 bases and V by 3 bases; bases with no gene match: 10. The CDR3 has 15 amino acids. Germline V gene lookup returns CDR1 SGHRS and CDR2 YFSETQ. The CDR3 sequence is CASSSYRGGLTEAFF. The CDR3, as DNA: TGCGCCAGCAGCTCCTACAGGGGAGGTTTGACTGAAGCTTTCTTT.